The rows below give T cell receptor beta chains drawn from one sample of a study of graft-versus-host responses after intestinal transplantation. Clones were read by immunoSEQ multiplex PCR, and TCRdb kept only the in-frame ones, dropping some. The sample has about 25,000 clones; around 94% are singletons. The input for sequencing was PBMCs, taken approximately 32 days after intestinal transplant. These receptors originate from a human patient who received an intestinal transplant, so some T cells may come from the graft donor. Both conserved end residues are part of each CDR3. The order of the fields is clone size, D gene, V gene, J gene, CDR3 protein, CDR3 DNA. A D gene is named only where the DNA matches it firmly. Size is stated for part of the rows, as once, few or many counts, or as a class when the clone is expanded.

clone size: once; D gene: TRBD2; V gene: TRBV28; J gene: TRBJ2-1; CDR3 protein: CASSLTGTSSYNEQFF; CDR3 DNA: TGTGCCAGCAGTTTGACCGGGACTAGCTCCTACAATGAGCAGTTCTTC
clone size: NA; D gene: TRBD2; V gene: TRBV6-1; J gene: TRBJ2-3; CDR3 protein: CASSDTLAGADTQYF; CDR3 DNA: TGTGCCAGCAGTGACACCCTAGCGGGAGCAGATACGCAGTATTTT
clone size: NA; D gene: TRBD1; V gene: TRBV4-1; J gene: TRBJ1-1; CDR3 protein: CASSPQGAGFTEAFF; CDR3 DNA: TGCGCCAGCAGCCCACAGGGGGCTGGTTTCACTGAAGCTTTCTTT
clone size: NA; D gene: NA; V gene: TRBV5-4; J gene: TRBJ2-7; CDR3 protein: CASSLESDFYEQYF; CDR3 DNA: TGTGCCAGCAGCTTGGAATCAGATTTCTACGAGCAGTACTTC
clone size: NA; D gene: NA; V gene: TRBV5-6; J gene: TRBJ2-1; CDR3 protein: CASSLTSWGEQFF; CDR3 DNA: TGTGCCAGCAGCTTGACTAGCTGGGGTGAGCAGTTCTTC
clone size: NA; D gene: TRBD1; V gene: TRBV7-9; J gene: TRBJ2-1; CDR3 protein: CASRGTGSYNEQFF; CDR3 DNA: TGTGCCAGCCGTGGGACAGGCTCCTACAATGAGCAGTTCTTC
clone size: NA; D gene: NA; V gene: TRBV7-2; J gene: TRBJ2-6; CDR3 protein: CASSLRRGLAGANVLTF; CDR3 DNA: TGTGCCAGCAGCCTACGGCGGGGGCTGGCTGGGGCCAACGTCCTGACTTTC
clone size: NA; D gene: NA; V gene: TRBV10-3; J gene: TRBJ1-4; CDR3 protein: CAISEGSPNEKLFF; CDR3 DNA: TGTGCCATCAGCGAGGGGTCTCCTAATGAAAAACTGTTTTTT
clone size: NA; D gene: NA; V gene: TRBV27; J gene: TRBJ2-5; CDR3 protein: CASSLLTRGETQYF; CDR3 DNA: TGTGCCAGCAGTTTATTGACTCGAGGAGAGACCCAGTACTTC
clone size: once; D gene: NA; V gene: TRBV30; J gene: TRBJ2-5; CDR3 protein: CAWSVLGALGETQYF; CDR3 DNA: TGTGCCTGGAGTGTGCTGGGGGCCTTGGGAGAGACCCAGTACTTC
clone size: NA; D gene: TRBD1; V gene: TRBV4-1; J gene: TRBJ1-5; CDR3 protein: CASSQYRDRYNQPQHF; CDR3 DNA: TGCGCCAGCAGCCAGTACCGGGACAGATACAATCAGCCCCAGCATTTT
clone size: NA; D gene: NA; V gene: TRBV29-1; J gene: TRBJ2-7; CDR3 protein: CSVGTGLLYEQYF; CDR3 DNA: TGCAGCGTTGGAACAGGGTTGCTCTACGAGCAGTACTTC
clone size: NA; D gene: NA; V gene: TRBV5-4; J gene: TRBJ1-1; CDR3 protein: CASSLDGANTEAFF; CDR3 DNA: TGTGCCAGCAGCTTGGATGGGGCAAACACTGAAGCTTTCTTT
clone size: NA; D gene: TRBD2; V gene: TRBV9; J gene: TRBJ2-2; CDR3 protein: CASSAGLAGGPNTGELFF; CDR3 DNA: TGTGCCAGCAGCGCCGGACTAGCGGGAGGGCCAAACACCGGGGAGCTGTTTTTT
clone size: once; D gene: NA; V gene: TRBV15; J gene: TRBJ1-3; CDR3 protein: CATSREVRSGNTIYF; CDR3 DNA: TGTGCCACCAGCAGAGAAGTGCGCTCTGGAAACACCATATATTTT
clone size: NA; D gene: NA; V gene: TRBV5-8; J gene: TRBJ2-7; CDR3 protein: CASSWNRLLGDYEQYF; CDR3 DNA: TGTGCCAGCAGCTGGAACAGGTTGCTCGGGGACTACGAGCAGTACTTC
clone size: NA; D gene: NA; V gene: TRBV7-9; J gene: TRBJ2-1; CDR3 protein: CASSPAGNEQFF; CDR3 DNA: TGTGCCAGCAGCCCGGCGGGTAATGAGCAGTTCTTC
clone size: NA; D gene: TRBD1; V gene: TRBV7-9; J gene: TRBJ2-2; CDR3 protein: CASSDRVTGELFF; CDR3 DNA: TGTGCCAGCAGCGACAGGGTAACCGGGGAGCTGTTTTTT
clone size: NA; D gene: NA; V gene: TRBV5-5; J gene: TRBJ1-1; CDR3 protein: CASSMILLDGPVHEAFF; CDR3 DNA: TGTGCCAGCAGCATGATATTACTCGACGGACCCGTCCATGAAGCTTTCTTT
clone size: NA; D gene: NA; V gene: TRBV29-1; J gene: TRBJ1-2; CDR3 protein: CSDLDTSYGYTF; CDR3 DNA: TGCAGCGACCTGGACACCTCCTATGGCTACACCTTC
clone size: NA; D gene: NA; V gene: TRBV4-3; J gene: TRBJ2-3; CDR3 protein: CASSSGQGITDTQYF; CDR3 DNA: TGCGCCAGCAGCTCCGGGCAGGGGATCACAGATACGCAGTATTTT
clone size: few; D gene: TRBD2; V gene: TRBV6-5; J gene: TRBJ2-7; CDR3 protein: CASRRLAGGHEQYF; CDR3 DNA: TGTGCCAGCAGGCGACTAGCGGGAGGGCACGAGCAGTACTTC
clone size: NA; D gene: NA; V gene: TRBV27; J gene: TRBJ2-4; CDR3 protein: CATHAVPWSF; CDR3 DNA: TGTGCCACCCACGCGGTCCCCTGGTCCTTC
clone size: NA; D gene: NA; V gene: TRBV5-1; J gene: TRBJ2-1; CDR3 protein: CASSLRLDGNEQFF; CDR3 DNA: TGCGCCAGCAGCTTAAGGCTAGATGGCAATGAGCAGTTCTTC
clone size: NA; D gene: TRBD2; V gene: TRBV4-3; J gene: TRBJ2-3; CDR3 protein: CASSLNHGGADTQYF; CDR3 DNA: TGCGCCAGCAGCCTCAACCACGGGGGGGCAGATACGCAGTATTTT
clone size: NA; D gene: NA; V gene: TRBV6-5; J gene: TRBJ1-2; CDR3 protein: CASTNDGANYGYTF; CDR3 DNA: TGTGCCAGCACTAACGACGGTGCTAACTATGGCTACACCTTC
clone size: NA; D gene: NA; V gene: TRBV7-9; J gene: TRBJ2-2; CDR3 protein: CASSSASGGPNTGELFF; CDR3 DNA: TGTGCCAGCAGCTCTGCTTCGGGGGGCCCGAACACCGGGGAGCTGTTTTTT
clone size: NA; D gene: TRBD2; V gene: TRBV19; J gene: TRBJ2-5; CDR3 protein: CASSHGTTSGGAETQYF; CDR3 DNA: TGTGCCAGTAGTCATGGGACGACTAGCGGGGGGGCAGAGACCCAGTACTTC
clone size: once; D gene: TRBD1; V gene: TRBV7-2; J gene: TRBJ2-1; CDR3 protein: CASSRMGTGGGEQFF; CDR3 DNA: TGTGCCAGCAGCCGAATGGGGACAGGGGGTGGTGAGCAGTTCTTC
clone size: NA; D gene: NA; V gene: TRBV19; J gene: TRBJ1-5; CDR3 protein: CASSPSPYFGGQPQHF; CDR3 DNA: TGTGCCAGTAGTCCTTCTCCCTACTTTGGAGGTCAGCCCCAGCATTTT
clone size: NA; D gene: NA; V gene: TRBV6-1; J gene: TRBJ1-4; CDR3 protein: CASSPIGQGNEKLFF; CDR3 DNA: TGTGCCAGCAGTCCTATCGGGCAGGGGAATGAAAAACTGTTTTTT
clone size: NA; D gene: NA; V gene: TRBV10-2; J gene: TRBJ2-3; CDR3 protein: CASSEPYRGGTDTQYF; CDR3 DNA: TGCGCCAGCAGTGAGCCGTACAGGGGAGGGACAGATACGCAGTATTTT
clone size: NA; D gene: NA; V gene: TRBV7-9; J gene: TRBJ1-1; CDR3 protein: CASSLPDSYTEAFF; CDR3 DNA: TGTGCCAGCAGCCTACCCGACAGCTACACTGAAGCTTTCTTT
clone size: NA; D gene: NA; V gene: TRBV6-5; J gene: TRBJ1-1; CDR3 protein: CASSYSKQYTEAFF; CDR3 DNA: TGTGCCAGCAGTTACTCGAAACAGTACACTGAAGCTTTCTTT
clone size: NA; D gene: NA; V gene: TRBV28; J gene: TRBJ2-1; CDR3 protein: CASSLGGTYNEQFF; CDR3 DNA: TGTGCCAGCAGTCTCGGGGGTACCTACAATGAGCAGTTCTTC
clone size: NA; D gene: TRBD2; V gene: TRBV30; J gene: TRBJ2-7; CDR3 protein: CAWSPLAEGPYEQYF; CDR3 DNA: TGTGCCTGGAGTCCCCTAGCGGAGGGGCCCTACGAGCAGTACTTC
clone size: NA; D gene: TRBD2; V gene: TRBV5-1; J gene: TRBJ2-5; CDR3 protein: CASSIGLAETQYF; CDR3 DNA: TGCGCCAGCAGCATCGGACTAGCGGAGACCCAGTACTTC
clone size: NA; D gene: NA; V gene: TRBV9; J gene: TRBJ2-6; CDR3 protein: CASSVSGLGANVLTF; CDR3 DNA: TGTGCCAGCAGCGTATCAGGGCTCGGGGCCAACGTCCTGACTTTC
clone size: once; D gene: TRBD1; V gene: TRBV4-3; J gene: TRBJ2-7; CDR3 protein: CASSQQTGLSYEQYF; CDR3 DNA: TGCGCCAGCAGCCAACAGACAGGGCTCTCCTACGAGCAGTACTTC
clone size: NA; D gene: TRBD2; V gene: TRBV19; J gene: TRBJ2-7; CDR3 protein: CASSISTSRIYEQYF; CDR3 DNA: TGTGCCAGTAGTATATCGACTAGCAGAATCTACGAGCAGTACTTC
clone size: NA; D gene: NA; V gene: TRBV9; J gene: TRBJ2-2; CDR3 protein: CASRDWGTGELFF; CDR3 DNA: TGTGCCAGCAGAGATTGGGGGACCGGGGAGCTGTTTTTT
clone size: NA; D gene: TRBD2; V gene: TRBV11-2; J gene: TRBJ2-3; CDR3 protein: CASSSGLAGRSYTQYF; CDR3 DNA: TGTGCCAGCAGCTCCGGACTAGCGGGGAGGTCCTATACGCAGTATTTT
clone size: NA; D gene: NA; V gene: TRBV19; J gene: TRBJ2-3; CDR3 protein: CASSRIGVSLDTQYF; CDR3 DNA: TGTGCCAGTAGTCGCATTGGCGTAAGTTTGGATACGCAGTATTTT
clone size: once; D gene: NA; V gene: TRBV30; J gene: TRBJ2-1; CDR3 protein: CAWSVGYNEQFF; CDR3 DNA: TGTGCCTGGAGTGTAGGGTACAATGAGCAGTTCTTC
clone size: NA; D gene: NA; V gene: TRBV30; J gene: TRBJ1-4; CDR3 protein: CAWSGQLNEKLFF; CDR3 DNA: TGTGCCTGGAGCGGACAGCTTAATGAAAAACTGTTTTTT